The next 28 T cell receptor beta chains were all read from a single sample in a study of shared clonotypes between healthy human individuals (dated by TCRdb to the early 2020s). Preparation of the library involved the immunoSEQ multiplex PCR assay. The table was pulled from immuneACCESS by TCRdb, which kept in-frame rearrangements only. Such tables lose some clones; where checked, under half of the loss comes from unresolved V genes, and the rest has no known cause. A total of almost 750,000 clones appear in this sample, approximately 77% of them only once. About 1.7% of the sample is held by the ten biggest clonotypes. Sequencing was carried out using memory CD4+ T cells sorted from blood. This specimen's cell subset or site label, interpreted: CD45RA-negative fraction. The receptors stem from a young woman in good health.

This chain joins TRBV2 and TRBJ2-4; D ambiguous. Germline CDR1 is SNHLY and CDR2 is FYNNEI. Deletions cut 5 bases from V and 7 bases from J, with 9 bases between. This CDR3 has 12 amino acids. Written as DNA, the CDR3 is TGTGCCAGCAGTAAGGTGGGGAACATTCAGTACTTC. Amino acids: CASSKVGNIQYF.

The chain employs TRBV6-5 and TRBJ1-1; the match to TRBD1 covers 7 bases. The CDR3 has 14 amino acids. Trimming at V came to 5 bases and at J to 4 bases, leaving 7 bases not matched to a gene. CDR1 MNHEY and CDR2 SVGAGI come from the germline V gene. CDR3 sequence reads: CASSAPGGSTEAFF. In DNA form, the CDR3 reads TGTGCCAGCAGTGCCCCAGGGGGAAGCACTGAAGCTTTCTTT.

This rearrangement joins TRBV30 to TRBJ2-3; D is perhaps TRBD2 (6 bases). The V end lost 3 bases, the J end lost 2 bases, and 15 bases lay between the germline ends. The CDR3 is 15 amino acids. The germline V gene encodes CDR1 GTSNPN and CDR2 SVGIG (reference sequence). This chain's CDR3 is CAWRWEARATDTQYF. The DNA of the CDR3 is TGTGCCTGGAGGTGGGAGGCGAGAGCCACAGATACGCAGTATTTT.

The chain carries TRBV27 and TRBJ2-7; unclear D gene. Germline CDR1 and CDR2: MNHEY and SMNVEV (reference sequence). The CDR3 totals 15 residues. V was cut by 8 bases and J by 0 bases, with 17 bases left in between. CDR3 amino acids: CASGRPPGSSYEQYF. CDR3 DNA: TGTGCCAGCGGACGACCGCCTGGCAGCTCCTACGAGCAGTACTTC.

This clone was found a few times. The V gene is TRBV27, the J gene TRBJ2-7; 7 nucleotides align to TRBD1. CDR1 and CDR2 from the germline V gene are MNHEY and SMNVEV (reference sequence). Trimming took 5 bases from V and 0 from J; bases not matched to a gene: 7. The CDR3 consists of 15 residues. CDR3 coding DNA: TGTGCCAGCAGTCCTGACAGGGTCAACTCCTACGAGCAGTACTTC. Protein: CASSPDRVNSYEQYF.

This rearrangement joins TRBV7-3 to TRBJ2-1, with TRBD1 matching 10 bases. The germline CDR1 and CDR2 sequences are SGHTA and FQGTGA. Losses at the gene ends were 5 bases for V and 8 bases for J; bases not matched to a gene: 12. The CDR3 has 16 amino acids. CDR3 nucleotides: TGTGCCAGCAGCCCACGACAGGGGGCGCCCCTTGATGAGCAGTTCTTC. The encoded protein is CASSPRQGAPLDEQFF.

V and J are TRBV5-1 and TRBJ1-3; 7 positions agree with TRBD1. Germline values: CDR1 SGHRS, CDR2 YFSETQ. The CDR3 has 15 amino acids. Losses at the gene ends were 6 bases for V and 3 bases for J; bases not matched to a gene: 9. The CDR3 sequence: CASTLTGHSGNTIYF. DNA of the CDR3: TGCGCCAGCACCCTGACAGGGCATAGTGGAAACACCATATATTTT.

This chain links TRBV28 with TRBJ1-5; no firm D call. The CDR3 covers 16 residues. Per germline, CDR1 MDHEN and CDR2 SYDVKM. Deletions cut 1 base from V and 0 bases from J, with 10 bases between. The chain's CDR3 is CASSLLQDYSNQPQHF. In DNA form, the CDR3 reads TGTGCCAGCAGTTTATTGCAGGACTATAGCAATCAGCCCCAGCATTTT. The full variable domain, its missing parts supplied by reference TRBV28 and TRBJ1-5, is DVKVTQSSRYLVKRTGEKVFLECVQDMDHENMFWYRQDPGLGLRLIYFSYDVKMKEKGDIPEGYSVSREKKERFSLILESASTNQTSMYLCASSLLQDYSNQPQHFGDGTRLSIL.

The rearrangement uses TRBV10-2 and TRBJ1-3; 8 positions agree with TRBD1. CDR1 is WSHSY, CDR2 SAAADI, per germline. Germline trimming cut 1 base from V and 3 bases from J; bases unmatched to any gene: 5. The CDR3 totals 16 residues. The DNA of the CDR3 is TGCGCCAGCAGTGAGTTCTCAGGGGGCCGTGGAAACACCATATATTTT. As protein: CASSEFSGGRGNTIYF.

The rearrangement links TRBV7-9 to TRBJ2-7; D uncertain. The germline V gene encodes CDR1 SEHNR and CDR2 FQNEAQ (reference sequence). The CDR3 extends over 13 amino acids. Between the trimmed V and J ends, which lost 5 bases and 5 bases, there was a span of 13 bases. The CDR3 DNA reads as TGTGCCAGCAGCCCGTGGGCAACGCACGAGCAGTACTTC. Residues: CASSPWATHEQYF.

The chain uses TRBV27 and TRBJ2-3; D is ambiguous. The V gene's germline CDR1 is MNHEY and CDR2 SMNVEV (reference sequence). This CDR3 spans 14 amino acids. V gave up 2 bases and J gave up 1 base, with 7 bases separating them. CDR3 coding DNA: TGTGCCAGCAGTTTAGAAGGGCGCACAGATACGCAGTATTTT. Amino acids: CASSLEGRTDTQYF.

The rearrangement joins TRBV28 to TRBJ1-1; maybe TRBD1 (5 bases). Germline V gene sequence: CDR1 MDHEN, CDR2 SYDVKM. CDR3 length: 16 amino acids. Trimming took off 1 base at V and 4 bases at J, with 16 bases between the two ends. In DNA form, the CDR3 reads TGTGCCAGCAGTTTATCTCTCGGGGGATTAAGCACTGAAGCTTTCTTT. Its protein product is CASSLSLGGLSTEAFF.

Concerning this clone: This same CDR3 is encoded by further DNA sequences in the sample. This chain uses TRBV28 with TRBJ1-2; tentatively, D is TRBD1 (6 bases). From germline, CDR1 is MDHEN and CDR2 SYDVKM. V gave up 4 bases and J gave up 4 bases, with 10 bases separating them. The CDR3 is 13 residues long. The CDR3 loop reads CASSSTGTYGYTF. The CDR3 DNA reads as TGTGCCAGCAGTTCAACAGGGACCTATGGCTACACCTTC.

This chain connects TRBV15 to TRBJ1-3; D call uncertain. V dropped 5 bases and J dropped 0 bases, with 8 bases sitting between them. Germline lookup yields CDR1 LNHNV and CDR2 YYDKDF (reference sequence). The CDR3 totals 14 residues. The CDR3, as DNA: TGTGCCACCAGCCCCGGGATCTCTGGAAACACCATATATTTT. Its protein product is CATSPGISGNTIYF. The full variable domain, its missing parts supplied by reference TRBV15 and TRBJ1-3, is DAMVIQNPRYQVTQFGKPVTLSCSQTLNHNVMYWYQQKSSQAPKLLFHYYDKDFNNEADTPDNFQSRRPNTSFCFLDIRSPGLGDTAMYLCATSPGISGNTIYFGEGSWLTVV.

This chain uses TRBV6-1 with TRBJ2-5, with D possibly TRBD2 on 5 matching bases. The CDR3 totals 14 residues. Germline V gives CDR1 MNHNS, CDR2 SASEGT. V lost 5 bases to trimming and J lost 5 bases, with 15 bases between them. CDR3 loop: CASSSTTLLETQYF. In DNA, the CDR3 is TGTGCCAGCAGTTCGACTACCCTACTTGAGACCCAGTACTTC.

The chain links TRBV5-1 to TRBJ2-1, with no clear D. Per the germline V gene, CDR1 is SGHRS and CDR2 is YFSETQ. CDR3 length equals 15 residues. V was shortened by 1 base and J by 4 bases, with 12 bases between the two germline ends. CDR3 bases: TGCGCCAGCAGCTTGATGGGGAACGTGTACAATGAGCAGTTCTTC. Translation: CASSLMGNVYNEQFF.

The V call is TRBV10-1, the J call TRBJ2-2; weak D call: TRBD1 (6 bases). The CDR3 is made up of 14 amino acids. Per germline, CDR1 WNHNN and CDR2 SYGVQD (reference sequence). V was shortened by 8 bases and J by 5 bases, with 15 bases between the two germline ends. The CDR3 region is CASEPGQRTGELFF. The CDR3 DNA sequence: TGCGCCAGCGAGCCGGGACAAAGAACCGGGGAGCTGTTTTTT.

The chain combines TRBV13 with TRBJ2-2, with 7 bases lining up with TRBD1. From germline, CDR1 is PRHDT and CDR2 FYEKMQ (reference sequence). V gave up 6 bases and J gave up 1 base; unmatched junction bases: 5. The CDR3 runs to 15 residues. CDR3 nucleotide sequence: TGTGCCAGCAGACCTTCAGGGGGGAACACCGGGGAGCTGTTTTTT. Its protein product is CASRPSGGNTGELFF.

The CDR3 here is CASSQENSGRGRSGNTIYF. DNA of the CDR3: TGTGCCAGCAGCCAAGAAAACTCCGGCAGGGGGCGGTCTGGAAACACCATATATTTT. The genes are TRBV14 and TRBJ1-3; 8 bases are shared with TRBD1. Unmatched junction bases numbered 11, after V lost 0 bases and J lost 1 base. Looked up from germline, CDR1 is SGHDN and CDR2 is FVKESK. The CDR3 is made up of 19 amino acids.

The V call is TRBV6-1, the J call TRBJ2-1, with 8 bases aligning to TRBD1. The V gene end was trimmed by 5 bases and the J gene end by 1 base; junction bases not matched to a gene: 4. Germline CDR1 MNHNS, CDR2 SASEGT. The CDR3 is made up of 15 amino acids. CDR3 DNA sequence: TGTGCCAGCAGTTCTCGGACAGGGTCCTACAATGAGCAGTTCTTC. This translates into CASSSRTGSYNEQFF.

The chain employs TRBV2 and TRBJ1-1, with 8 bases identical to TRBD1. With 7 bases clipped from V and 4 bases from J, the junction kept 5 bases outside the gene matches. The CDR3 is made up of 13 amino acids. The V gene's germline CDR1 is SNHLY and CDR2 FYNNEI. CDR3 residues: CASNPDRVTEAFF. CDR3 DNA sequence: TGTGCCAGCAACCCGGACAGGGTCACTGAAGCTTTCTTT.

V is TRBV5-1 and J is TRBJ2-2; possible D gene TRBD1, 5 bases. V was trimmed by 0 bases and J by 6 bases, leaving 12 bases between them. CDR1 is SGHRS, CDR2 YFSETQ, per germline. This CDR3 comprises 15 residues. CDR3 residues: CASSLGGFKAGELFF. CDR3 nucleotide sequence: TGCGCCAGCAGCTTGGGGGGCTTTAAAGCCGGGGAGCTGTTTTTT.

This clone was seen only a few times. Additional DNA sequences in this sample encode the identical CDR3. The chain employs TRBV5-1 and TRBJ2-6; 8 positions match TRBD1. The V gene's germline CDR1 is SGHRS and CDR2 YFSETQ. The CDR3 consists of 17 residues. Trimming at V came to 2 bases and at J to 1 base, leaving 5 bases not matched to a gene. CDR3 nucleotide sequence: TGCGCCAGCAGCTTTCCCGGGACAGGATCTGGGGCCAACGTCCTGACTTTC. It encodes CASSFPGTGSGANVLTF.

On this clone: The sample has other DNA sequences that encode this CDR3 too. This chain links TRBV5-1 with TRBJ2-1; tentatively, D is TRBD2 (5 bases). The CDR3 spans 14 residues. V shed 5 bases and J shed 4 bases, with 13 bases lying between them. CDR1 is SGHRS, CDR2 YFSETQ, per germline. The CDR3 DNA follows: TGCGCCAGCAGGGGGAGTGGCGGTTACAATGAGCAGTTCTTC. This sequence encodes CASRGSGGYNEQFF.

About this clone: Other DNA variants within this sample encode the same CDR3. This chain joins TRBV5-1 and TRBJ2-3; 9 bases fit TRBD1. The CDR3 is 15 amino acids. J gave up 2 bases and V 4 bases, and 5 bases lay outside the gene matches. In germline, CDR1 is SGHRS, CDR2 YFSETQ. CDR3 protein: CASSRGDRDTDTQYF. CDR3 bases: TGCGCCAGCAGCCGTGGGGACAGGGACACAGATACGCAGTATTTT.

The rearrangement links TRBV18 to TRBJ2-7; no clear D. Trimming left V 2 bases short and J 3 bases short, with 11 bases between. Germline values: CDR1 KGHSH, CDR2 LQKENI. The CDR3 contains 14 residues. The CDR3 reads CASSPAERFYEQYF. Written as DNA, the CDR3 is TGTGCCAGCTCACCAGCTGAACGATTCTACGAGCAGTACTTC.

The chain has TRBV7-9 and TRBJ2-7, with D unresolved. V gave up 3 bases and J gave up 5 bases, with 14 bases separating them. The CDR3 runs 14 residues. The V gene's germline CDR1 is SEHNR and CDR2 FQNEAQ (reference sequence). This CDR3 is CASSFLAFDNEQYF. CDR3 in DNA: TGTGCCAGCAGCTTTCTCGCATTCGACAACGAGCAGTACTTC.

The V call is TRBV13, the J call TRBJ2-7; D possibly corresponds to TRBD1 (8 bases). V lost 5 bases to trimming and J lost 2 bases, with 25 bases between them. The V gene's germline CDR1 is PRHDT and CDR2 FYEKMQ (reference sequence). This CDR3 comprises 18 residues. Here the CDR3 DNA reads TGTGCCAGCAGCACAGGGGGGGGTGTTGACAGCACGCCCTACGAGCAGTACTTC. Protein product: CASSTGGGVDSTPYEQYF.